This T cell receptor beta chain was identified in a study of shared clonotypes between healthy human individuals. Per the germline V gene, CDR1 is LNHNV and CDR2 is YYDKDF (reference sequence). Trimming at V came to 3 bases and at J to 2 bases, leaving 9 bases not matched to a gene. The CDR3 has 17 amino acids. The protocol was immunoSEQ multiplex PCR, while the TCRdb copy is restricted to in-frame clones and leaves out a portion. The sample includes under 2,500,000 clones, 90% to 97% seen only once; the top ten take 0.13%. This clone was picked up one time. The chain has TRBV15 and TRBJ2-5, with 10 bases that match TRBD2. The receptor was derived from a young man in good health. The sample taken for sequencing was naive CD4+ T cells sorted from blood. The subset is: CD45RA+ positively selected. This CDR3 is CATSRNARTSGQETQYF. For the CDR3, the DNA is TGTGCCACCAGCAGGAATGCACGGACTAGCGGACAAGAGACCCAGTACTTC.